A selection of T cell receptor beta chains follows, all from one sample in a study of immune cell composition in non-small cell lung cancer. Clones were sequenced by immunoSEQ multiplex PCR, and TCRdb holds only the in-frame ones, with some missing. Here the sample spans 3,200 or so clones, over 65% being singletons. The sequenced sample was lung tumor tissue. These receptors were taken from a human donor with non-small cell lung cancer. Both conserved end residues are part of each CDR3.

V gene,CDR3 length,CDR3 protein
TRBV5-6,15,CASSLGSGTSGEQYF
TRBV6-6,15,CASSLAGGPQETQYF
TRBV7-9,16,CASSLAGGNSKNIQYF
TRBV7-9,17,CASSLALARGAKNIQYF
TRBV18,15,CASSPIVSGANVLTF
TRBV27,15,CASSLRQGRATEAFF
TRBV11-2,17,CASSFLRGQGANTEAFF
TRBV15,15,CATSRGSRGLHEQYF
TRBV7-3,21,CASSRKTGTSGGRSNTGELFF
TRBV28,15,CASSSRTGKGGGLFF